A selection of T cell receptor beta chains follows, all from one sample in a study of blood T cells in healthy people across ages. TCRdb used MiXCR to reprocess the 5' RACE reads, holding one entry per CDR3 protein. Seen here are around 1,900,000 distinct CDR3 sequences, roughly two fifths observed once, and the top ten hold under 30%. Sequenced sample: blood. The origin of the receptors is a human donor in good health. CDR3s include the opening cysteine and the closing phenylalanine or tryptophan. The D gene is left open where the match is weak. Clone size, where shown, is once, few, many, or a class for clones that have expanded.

-	-	TRBV4-3	TRBJ2-7	CASSQGQVSSYEQYF	TGCGCCAGCAGCCAAGGACAGGTGAGCTCCTACGAGCAGTACTTC
-	-	TRBV6-6	TRBJ1-2	CASTLGASLYGYTF	TGTGCCAGCACTCTCGGGGCCTCCCTATATGGCTACACCTTC
-	-	TRBV18	TRBJ2-3	CASSPPSTEYTQYF	TGTGCCAGCTCACCCCCCTCGACAGAGTATACGCAGTATTTT
TRBD1	many	TRBV5-1	TRBJ1-1	CASSSQGARTEAFF	TGTGCCAGCAGCTCACAGGGGGCGCGGACTGAAGCTTTCTTT
TRBD2	few	TRBV20-1	TRBJ2-3	CSATTSDGTDTQYF	TGCAGTGCTACCACTAGCGACGGCACAGATACGCAGTATTTT
-	-	TRBV27	TRBJ2-3	CASSAGTFPGTDTQYF	TGTGCCAGCAGCGCTGGGACCTTCCCTGGCACAGATACGCAGTATTTT
TRBD1	-	TRBV7-2	TRBJ1-1	CASSPYPTTGGIEAFF	TGTGCCAGCAGCCCATACCCAACGACAGGGGGCATTGAAGCTTTCTTT
TRBD1	-	TRBV2	TRBJ2-5	CASCGQGVLNEQYF	TGTGCCAGCTGCGGACAGGGGGTTTTGAATGAGCAGTACTTC
-	-	TRBV5-1	TRBJ2-7	CASSLVQGDYYEQYF	TGCGCCAGCAGCTTGGTACAGGGAGACTACTACGAGCAGTACTTC
-	few	TRBV12-3/TRBV12-4	TRBJ2-7	CASSINPLYEQYF	TGTGCCAGCAGTATAAACCCACTCTACGAGCAGTACTTC
-	-	TRBV3-1	TRBJ2-5	CASSQMAIQETQYF	TGTGCCAGCAGCCAAATGGCTATCCAAGAGACCCAGTACTTC
-	few	TRBV28	TRBJ1-2	CASHRSLYGYTF	TGTGCCAGCCACAGGAGTCTATATGGCTACACCTTC
-	-	TRBV5-1	TRBJ1-3	CASSLGQTSGNTIYF	TGCGCCAGCAGCTTGGGACAGACCTCTGGAAACACCATATATTTT
-	few	TRBV18	TRBJ2-3	CASSPIRLEPADTQYF	TGTGCCAGCTCACCGATTCGTTTAGAGCCCGCGGATACGCAGTATTTT
TRBD2	-	TRBV20-1	TRBJ2-1	CSAAPRTSGGDEQFF	TGCAGTGCCGCTCCCCGGACTAGCGGGGGGGATGAGCAGTTCTTC
-	-	TRBV29-1	TRBJ2-3	CSVDSRRAADTQYF	TGCAGCGTTGATTCCAGGAGAGCGGCAGATACGCAGTATTTT
TRBD2	-	TRBV6-5	TRBJ2-2	CASSPGLGGSIGELFF	TGTGCCAGCAGCCCAGGTCTCGGGGGGTCCATCGGGGAGCTGTTTTTT
-	many	TRBV18	TRBJ2-5	CASSPRYLQETQYF	TGTGCCAGCTCACCACGGTATCTCCAAGAGACCCAGTACTTC
-	-	TRBV15	TRBJ2-3	CATSRRRATDTQYF	TGTGCCACCAGCAGACGACGAGCAACAGATACGCAGTATTTT
TRBD1	-	TRBV10-3	TRBJ1-1	CAIRGDSSEAFF	TGTGCCATCAGGGGGGACAGCTCTGAAGCTTTCTTT
-	few	TRBV4-3	TRBJ2-7	CASSQDPWTYEQYF	TGCGCCAGCAGCCAAGATCCATGGACCTACGAGCAGTACTTC
-	-	TRBV13	TRBJ1-1	CASSLGRGWETEAFF	TGTGCCAGCAGCTTAGGCCGGGGGTGGGAAACTGAAGCTTTCTTT
-	few	TRBV7-2	TRBJ1-4	CASSLAGIQEKLFF	TGTGCCAGCAGCTTAGCGGGTATCCAGGAAAAACTGTTTTTT
-	few	TRBV20-1	TRBJ1-1	CSAREGRGTEAFF	TGCAGTGCTAGAGAGGGCAGGGGCACTGAAGCTTTCTTT
TRBD1	once	TRBV7-9	TRBJ2-7	CASSSGGALTGGSYEQYF	TGTGCCAGCAGCTCCGGCGGCGCACTCACAGGGGGATCCTACGAGCAGTACTTC
-	-	TRBV15	TRBJ2-1	CATSGRPYNEQFF	TGTGCCACCAGCGGGAGACCTTACAATGAGCAGTTCTTC
-	-	TRBV28	TRBJ2-5	CASSFRQGGSRGETQYF	TGTGCCAGCAGTTTTCGACAGGGAGGCTCTAGGGGAGAGACCCAGTACTTC
-	few	TRBV6-5	TRBJ1-2	CASSYSSTYGYTF	TGTGCCAGCAGTTACTCGTCGACCTATGGCTACACCTTC
-	-	TRBV5-1	TRBJ1-1	CASSLGQGRNTEAFF	TGCGCCAGCAGCTTGGGGCAGGGCCGAAACACTGAAGCTTTCTTT
-	few	TRBV7-9	TRBJ1-1	CASSSLPRGHTEAFF	TGTGCCAGCAGCTCACTCCCCCGGGGGCACACTGAGGCTTTCTTT
TRBD1	-	TRBV4-3	TRBJ1-4	CASSQQGQGDEKLFF	TGCGCCAGCAGCCAGCAGGGACAGGGGGATGAAAAACTGTTTTTT